These T cell receptor beta chains were read from a single sample in a study of T-cell memory formation after mild COVID-19. TCRdb reprocessed the 5' RACE reads with MiXCR, giving one entry per CDR3 protein. The data show 560,000 or so distinct CDR3 sequences, with 17% seen just once and roughly 8.2% held by the top ten. Sequenced material: PBMCs or a T cell subset sorted from them (not recorded which). The receptors were sampled from an adult woman who had mild COVID-19 (a few samples of this study predate the infection). Cell type and time point are not known. CDR3s include the opening cysteine and the closing phenylalanine or tryptophan. D genes are given only for firm matches. Where a row states a size, it is once, few, many or the class of an expanded clone; other rows omit it.

TRBJ1-2	-	-	TRBV9	TGTGCCAGCAGCGTGCCGGGAGCCTATGGCTACACCTTC	CASSVPGAYGYTF
TRBJ2-3	few	-	TRBV24-1	TGTGCCACCAGTGATTTTGGACCGCAGTATTTT	CATSDFGPQYF
TRBJ1-2	few	-	TRBV20-1	TGCAGTGCTAGTTCGTTGGACTATGGCTACACCTTC	CSASSLDYGYTF
TRBJ1-1	-	-	TRBV14	TGTGCCAGCAGCCTATTAGGACCGTTTGAAGCTTTCTTT	CASSLLGPFEAFF
TRBJ1-5	-	-	TRBV6-2/TRBV6-3	TGTGCCAGCAACCCACGGGGTGTCGCCTCCACTTATAGCAATCAGCCCCAGCATTTT	CASNPRGVASTYSNQPQHF
TRBJ1-2	few	-	TRBV4-2	TGTGCCAGCAGCCCGAATGGAGAGGGCTATGGCTACACCTTC	CASSPNGEGYGYTF
TRBJ2-7	few	-	TRBV5-4	TGTGCCAGCAGCTTCGGGTGGGAGGGGGGCTACGAGCAGTACTTC	CASSFGWEGGYEQYF
TRBJ1-4	-	-	TRBV5-1	TGCGCCAGCAGCTCAGGGGCGGGTTTTAATGAAAAACTGTTTTTT	CASSSGAGFNEKLFF
TRBJ2-3	-	-	TRBV24-1	TGTGCCACCAGGAGGGACTCCCGCACAGATACGCAGTATTTT	CATRRDSRTDTQYF
TRBJ1-1	few	-	TRBV18	TGTGCCAGCTCCGCCGACTGGTTGAACACTGAAGCTTTCTTT	CASSADWLNTEAFF
TRBJ2-5	many	-	TRBV11-2	TGTGCCAGCAGCTTTACTAACACCGTCCAAGAGACCCAGTACTTC	CASSFTNTVQETQYF
TRBJ1-6	-	-	TRBV20-1	TGCAGTGCTAGAGATTTGATAGCAGTGGGCTCCTATAATTCACCCCTCCACTTT	CSARDLIAVGSYNSPLHF
TRBJ2-7	few	TRBD1	TRBV24-1	TGTGCCGCCCTCCTCGGGACAGGGTGCGAGCAGTACTTC	CAALLGTGCEQYF
TRBJ2-7	many	TRBD1	TRBV6-6	TGTGCCAGCAGACCCGGACAGGGGGCGGCCTACGAGCAGTACTTC	CASRPGQGAAYEQYF
TRBJ2-7	-	-	TRBV12-3/TRBV12-4	TGTGCCAGCTCTCTAAATACGTTTGTCTACGAGCAGTACTTC	CASSLNTFVYEQYF
TRBJ2-2	-	-	TRBV5-1	TGCGCCAGCAGCCTCTCCGGGACACAGGGCACCGGGGAGCTGTTTTTT	CASSLSGTQGTGELFF
TRBJ2-1	-	-	TRBV20-1	TGCAGTGCTAGCCTAGCAGGAGCCGCCAATGAGCAGTTCTTC	CSASLAGAANEQFF
TRBJ2-1	few	-	TRBV29-1	TGCAGCGTTGAGGACCGCAATGCCAATGAGCAGTTCTTC	CSVEDRNANEQFF
TRBJ1-2	few	-	TRBV5-1	TGCGCCAGCAGCTTGGAGGGGGGTAGAGGCTACACCTTC	CASSLEGGRGYTF
TRBJ1-4	few	TRBD1	TRBV5-1	TGCGCCAGCAGCCACGGGGGACAGGGAAATGAAAAACTGTTTTTT	CASSHGGQGNEKLFF
TRBJ2-7	-	TRBD1	TRBV10-3	TGTGCCATCAGTGACCCGGACAGGGCACCGGGTGAGCAGTACTTC	CAISDPDRAPGEQYF
TRBJ2-3	few	-	TRBV12-3/TRBV12-4	TGTGCCAGCAGTTTAGGCCCCGGCGGCAATACGCAGTATTTT	CASSLGPGGNTQYF